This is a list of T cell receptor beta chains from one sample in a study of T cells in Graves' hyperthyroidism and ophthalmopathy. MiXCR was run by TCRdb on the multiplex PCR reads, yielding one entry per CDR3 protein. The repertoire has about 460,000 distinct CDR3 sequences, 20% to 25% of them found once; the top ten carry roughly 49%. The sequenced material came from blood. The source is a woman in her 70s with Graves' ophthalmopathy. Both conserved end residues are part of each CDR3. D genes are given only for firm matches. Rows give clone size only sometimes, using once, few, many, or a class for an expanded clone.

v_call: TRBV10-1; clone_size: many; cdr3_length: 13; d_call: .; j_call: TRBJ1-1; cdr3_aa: CASSEFSTGEAFF
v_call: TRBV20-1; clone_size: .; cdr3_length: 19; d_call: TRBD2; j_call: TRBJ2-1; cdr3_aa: CSARVSPGTSGFNYNEQFF
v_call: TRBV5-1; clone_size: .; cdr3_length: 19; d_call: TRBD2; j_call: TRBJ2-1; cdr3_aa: CASSWPRAGGTLSYNEQFF
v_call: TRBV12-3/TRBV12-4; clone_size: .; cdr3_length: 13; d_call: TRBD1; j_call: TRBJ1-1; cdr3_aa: CASSEGQGGEAFF
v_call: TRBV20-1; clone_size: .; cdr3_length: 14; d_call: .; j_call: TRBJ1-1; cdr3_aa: CSATLTQLNTEAFF
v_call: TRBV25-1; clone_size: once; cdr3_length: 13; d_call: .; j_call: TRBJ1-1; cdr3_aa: CASSESGATPSFF
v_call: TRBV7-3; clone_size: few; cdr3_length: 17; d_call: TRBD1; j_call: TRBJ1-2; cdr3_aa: CASSLTARAGGNYGYTF
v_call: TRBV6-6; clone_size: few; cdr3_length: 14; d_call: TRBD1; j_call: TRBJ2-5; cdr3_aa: CASSYRDRVETQYF
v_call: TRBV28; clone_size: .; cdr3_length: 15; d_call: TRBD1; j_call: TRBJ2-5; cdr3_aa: CASSLEGTGKQTQYF
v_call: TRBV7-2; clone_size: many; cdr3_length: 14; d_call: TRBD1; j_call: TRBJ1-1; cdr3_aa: CASSLDNRGTEAFF
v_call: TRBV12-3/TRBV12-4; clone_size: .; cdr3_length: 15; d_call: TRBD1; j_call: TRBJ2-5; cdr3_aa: CASTPGTGEVQTQYF
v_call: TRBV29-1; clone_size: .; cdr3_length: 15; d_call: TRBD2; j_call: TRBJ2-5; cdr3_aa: CSVTLGGVRRETQYF
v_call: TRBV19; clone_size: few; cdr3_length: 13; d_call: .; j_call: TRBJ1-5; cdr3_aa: CASSTNSAQPQHF
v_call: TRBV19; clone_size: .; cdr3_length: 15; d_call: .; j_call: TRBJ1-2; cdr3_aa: CASSGKEQGNYGYTF
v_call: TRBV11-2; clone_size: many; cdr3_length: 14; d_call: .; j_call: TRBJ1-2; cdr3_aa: CASRRPGQNYGYTF